This T cell receptor (beta chain) was sequenced in a study of regulatory and conventional T cells in RAG deficiency. General study points: Control T-cell subsets had markedly higher Shannon entropy and lower Simpson indices than RAG-deficient patients. In Omenn syndrome, Treg and Tconv repertoires overlapped >85%.

Conventional CD4+ T cells were sorted from blood as CD25-low CD127-high cells. This CDR3 spans 20 amino acids. The germline CDR1 and CDR2 sequences are SGHNT and YYREEE (reference sequence). With V trimmed by 0 bases and J by 4 bases, 19 bases remained unmatched. TCRdb's copy holds only in-frame clones and misses some; the assay was immunoSEQ multiplex PCR. The repertoire consists of 25,000 to 30,000 clones, with over 90% occurring once and the leading ten covering approximately 0.17%. With regard to this clone: Antigen: not known.

These data were also filed under a second study, of regulatory T cells. That source reports: Amplification used 52 TRBV primers and 13 TRBJ primers.

Sample: CD25- CD4+ T cells sorted from blood. This TCR was recovered from a human donor in good health. V and J are TRBV5-4 and TRBJ2-5; 9 nucleotides agree with TRBD2. Here the CDR3 reads CASSLAPTSALRREGETQYF. DNA for the CDR3: TGTGCCAGCAGCTTGGCCCCGACTAGCGCCCTTCGGCGGGAGGGAGAGACCCAGTACTTC.